The T cell receptor (beta chain) under discussion was sequenced for a study of T-cell memory formation after mild COVID-19. V was pared by 5 bases and J by 5 bases, with 11 bases between. The CDR3 is made up of 13 amino acids. TCRdb re-analysed the 5' RACE reads in MiXCR, keeping a single row per CDR3 protein. Here the sample spans a few hundred thousand distinct CDR3 sequences, roughly 21% being singletons. V and J are TRBV12-3 or TRBV12-4 and TRBJ2-3; D is unclear. The specimen sequenced was PBMCs or a T cell subset sorted from them (not recorded which). The TCR originated in an adult woman who had mild COVID-19 (a few samples of this study predate the infection). Cell type and time point are not known. The CDR3 region is CASSGVSGDTQYF. CDR3 sequence (DNA): TGTGCCAGCAGTGGGGTTAGTGGAGATACGCAGTATTTT.